Each of the 7 T cell receptor beta chains below was sequenced from the same sample in a study of early T cells in non-severe SARS-CoV-2 infection. Each CDR3 protein is one row after TCRdb ran MiXCR on the 5' RACE reads. The sample lists some 120,000 distinct CDR3 sequences, approximately 15% occurring once. The sequencing sample was made of whole blood. Receptors originate from an adult who was a healthcare worker with PCR-confirmed SARS-CoV-2 infection or an uninfected control (not recorded which).

V is TRBV7-2 and J is TRBJ2-3; D remains ambiguous. The V end was cut by 1 base, the J end by 1 base, with 12 bases between. The CDR3 is made up of 16 amino acids. Per the germline V gene, CDR1 is SGHTA and CDR2 is FQGNSA. CDR3 in amino acids: CASSLGTHVGTDTQYF. The CDR3 DNA reads TGTGCCAGCAGCTTAGGAACCCACGTCGGCACAGATACGCAGTATTTT. Full variable domain (missing parts from reference TRBV7-2 and TRBJ2-3): GAGVSQSPSNKVTEKGKDVELRCDPISGHTALYWYRQSLGQGLEFLIYFQGNSAPDKSGLPSDRFSAERTGGSVSTLTIQRTQQEDSAVYLCASSLGTHVGTDTQYFGPGTRLTVL.

The chain has TRBV7-6 and TRBJ2-1; the match to TRBD2 covers 10 bases. With 1 base clipped from V and 9 bases from J, the junction kept 6 bases outside the gene matches. Per the germline V gene, CDR1 is SGHVS and CDR2 is FNYEAQ. This CDR3 has 15 residues. The CDR3 sequence: CASSLELAGTGEQFF. The CDR3, as DNA: TGTGCCAGCAGCTTAGAACTAGCGGGGACTGGTGAGCAGTTCTTC.

The chain links TRBV6-1 to TRBJ1-4; no reliable D call. The germline gives CDR1 MNHNS, CDR2 SASEGT. The CDR3 sequence is 16 residues long. V was pared by 6 bases and J by 0 bases, with 14 bases between. The CDR3 DNA reads as TGTGCCAGCAGGAGACTGAGAGTTGCAACTAATGAAAAACTGTTTTTT. It is translated as CASRRLRVATNEKLFF.

This chain links TRBV7-2 with TRBJ2-1; 11 bases are a match to TRBD1. This CDR3 spans 15 amino acids. Germline values: CDR1 SGHTA, CDR2 FQGNSA. Unmatched junction bases numbered 12, after V lost 7 bases and J lost 10 bases. The CDR3 region has the DNA TGTGCCAGCACCCGGAGGAGGACAGGGGGCAGGGAGCAGTTCTTC. Protein product: CASTRRRTGGREQFF.

Only a few counts were recorded for this clonotype. V gene TRBV27 combines with J gene TRBJ2-7, with TRBD1 as a possible D gene (6 bases). The ends were cut back, 6 bases at V and 2 bases at J, with 23 bases in the middle. Germline values: CDR1 MNHEY, CDR2 SMNVEV (reference sequence). The CDR3 runs 17 residues. DNA of the CDR3: TGTGCCAGCAGCTTGCCTTCCAATCGGGACAACCCCTACGAGCAGTACTTC. Its protein is CASSLPSNRDNPYEQYF.

This clonotype turned up a few times. The genes are TRBV3-1 and TRBJ2-7; 10 bases align to TRBD2. The V gene end was trimmed by 0 bases and the J gene end by 0 bases; junction bases not matched to a gene: 8. CDR3 length: 18 residues. Germline V gene lookup returns CDR1 LGHDT and CDR2 YNNKEL (reference sequence). The DNA of the CDR3 is TGTGCCAGCAGCCAAGATAATAGCGGGGGGCTCAGCTCCTACGAGCAGTACTTC. Residues: CASSQDNSGGLSSYEQYF.

This clonotype was recorded a few times. V is TRBV10-3 and J is TRBJ2-1; no clear D. CDR3 length equals 12 residues. Trimming left V 2 bases short and J 8 bases short, with 7 bases between. Germline V CDR1 and CDR2: ENHRY, SYGVKD. CDR3 sequence reads: CAISERADEQFF. The CDR3 bases are TGTGCCATCAGTGAGAGGGCCGATGAGCAGTTCTTC.